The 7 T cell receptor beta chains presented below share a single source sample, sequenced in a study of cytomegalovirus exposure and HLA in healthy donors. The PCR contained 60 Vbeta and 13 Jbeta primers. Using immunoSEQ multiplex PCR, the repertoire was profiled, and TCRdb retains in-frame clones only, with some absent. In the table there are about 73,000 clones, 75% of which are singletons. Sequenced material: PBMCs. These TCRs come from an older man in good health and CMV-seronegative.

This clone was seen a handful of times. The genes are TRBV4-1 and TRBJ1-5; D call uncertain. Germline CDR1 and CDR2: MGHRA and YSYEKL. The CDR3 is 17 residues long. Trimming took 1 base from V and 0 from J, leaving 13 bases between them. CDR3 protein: CASSQGPWQNSNQPQHF. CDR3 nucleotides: TGCGCCAGCAGCCAAGGTCCTTGGCAGAATAGCAATCAGCCCCAGCATTTT.

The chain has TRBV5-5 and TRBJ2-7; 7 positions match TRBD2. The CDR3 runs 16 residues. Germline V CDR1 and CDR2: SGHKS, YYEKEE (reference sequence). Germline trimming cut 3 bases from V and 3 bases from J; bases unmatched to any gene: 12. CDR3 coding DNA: TGTGCCAGCAGCTCGCTTGGTCCAGCGGGGAACTACGAGCAGTACTTC. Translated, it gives CASSSLGPAGNYEQYF.

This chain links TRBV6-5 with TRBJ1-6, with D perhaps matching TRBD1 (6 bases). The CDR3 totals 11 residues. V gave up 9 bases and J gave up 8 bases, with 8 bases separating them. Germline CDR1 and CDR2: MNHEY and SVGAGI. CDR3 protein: CASGGDSPLHF. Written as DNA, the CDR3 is TGTGCCAGTGGGGGCGATTCACCCCTCCACTTT.

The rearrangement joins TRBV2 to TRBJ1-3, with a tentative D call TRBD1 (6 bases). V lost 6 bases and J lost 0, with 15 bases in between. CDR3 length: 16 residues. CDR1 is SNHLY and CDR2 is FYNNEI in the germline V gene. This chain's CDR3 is CASSLDSWSSGNTIYF. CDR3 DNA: TGTGCCAGCAGCCTGGACAGTTGGAGCTCTGGAAACACCATATATTTT. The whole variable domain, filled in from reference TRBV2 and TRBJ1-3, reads EPEVTQTPSHQVTQMGQEVILRCVPISNHLYFYWYRQILGQKVEFLVSFYNNEISEKSEIFDDQFSVERPDGSNFTLKIRSTKLEDSAMYFCASSLDSWSSGNTIYFGEGSWLTVV.

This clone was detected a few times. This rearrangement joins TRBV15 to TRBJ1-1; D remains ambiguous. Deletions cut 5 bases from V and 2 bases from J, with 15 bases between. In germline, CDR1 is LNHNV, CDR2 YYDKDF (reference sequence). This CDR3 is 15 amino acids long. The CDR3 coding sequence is TGTGCCACCAGCCTGGGTGGAGGGATCAACACTGAAGCTTTCTTT. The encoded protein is CATSLGGGINTEAFF.

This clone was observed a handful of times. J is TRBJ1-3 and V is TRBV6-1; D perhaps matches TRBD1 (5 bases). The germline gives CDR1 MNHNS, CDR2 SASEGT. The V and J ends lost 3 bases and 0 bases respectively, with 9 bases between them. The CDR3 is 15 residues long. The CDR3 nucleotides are TGTGCCAGCAGTGACCAGGGACTCTCTGGAAACACCATATATTTT. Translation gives CASSDQGLSGNTIYF.

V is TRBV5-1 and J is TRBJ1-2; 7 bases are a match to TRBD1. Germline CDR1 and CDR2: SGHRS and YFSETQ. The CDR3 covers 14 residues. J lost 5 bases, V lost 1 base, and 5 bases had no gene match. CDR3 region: CASSLTGTEYGYTF. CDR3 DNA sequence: TGCGCCAGCAGCTTGACCGGGACAGAATATGGCTACACCTTC.